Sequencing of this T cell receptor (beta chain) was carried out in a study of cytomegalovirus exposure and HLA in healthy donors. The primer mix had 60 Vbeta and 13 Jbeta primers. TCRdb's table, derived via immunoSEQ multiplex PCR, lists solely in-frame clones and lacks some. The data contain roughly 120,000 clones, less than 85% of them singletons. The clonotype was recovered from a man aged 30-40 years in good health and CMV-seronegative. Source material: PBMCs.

The CDR3 bases are TGTGCCAGCAGGCAGACCGGGACAGGGAGTAATGAGCAGTTCTTC. Translated, it gives CASRQTGTGSNEQFF. The rearrangement uses TRBV5-8 and TRBJ2-1; 9 bases are shared with TRBD1. From germline, CDR1 is SGHTS and CDR2 YDEGEE. The CDR3 length is 15 residues. V was pared by 5 bases and J by 7 bases, with 10 bases of the junction left unmatched.